This is a list of T cell receptor beta chains from one sample in a study of CD8 T cells in Susac syndrome. Each CDR3 protein gets one entry after TCRdb re-called the immunoSEQ multiplex PCR reads with MiXCR. Here the sample spans approximately 80,000 distinct CDR3 sequences, roughly 90% being singletons. The sequenced material came from CD8+ T cells from PBMCs. These receptors all stem from a human donor with multiple sclerosis. Both conserved end residues are part of each CDR3. Each record gives: D gene, J gene, CDR3 length, V gene, clone size, CDR3 DNA, CDR3 protein. The D gene is left open where the match is weak. Only some rows state a clone size, as once, few, many or a class for expanded clones.

. TRBJ1-5 16 TRBV6-4 . TGTGCCAGCAGTGAATGGTTGCAGGATAGCAATCAGCCCCAGCATTTT CASSEWLQDSNQPQHF
. TRBJ2-4 14 TRBV5-6 . TGTGCCAGCAGCTTGCCGGTAGCCAAAAACATTCAGTACTTC CASSLPVAKNIQYF
. TRBJ2-7 14 TRBV2 . TGTGCCAGCAGTGAATTTAGGGGAACCTACGAGCAGTACTTC CASSEFRGTYEQYF
TRBD1 TRBJ2-1 15 TRBV27 . TGTGCCAGCAGTTTAAACAGGGGATCCTACAATGAGCAGTTCTTC CASSLNRGSYNEQFF
. TRBJ2-1 15 TRBV6-2/TRBV6-3 once TGTGCCAACAGTTACAGGGTGGGGCAGTACAATGAGCAGTTCTTC CANSYRVGQYNEQFF
. TRBJ1-1 11 TRBV20-1 few TGCAGTGCCTCGGAAGAAACTGAAGCTTTCTTT CSASEETEAFF
. TRBJ2-5 14 TRBV9 . TGTGCCAGCAGCGTAGGGCTCGAGGGAGAGACCCAGTACTTC CASSVGLEGETQYF
TRBD2 TRBJ2-1 15 TRBV7-3 . TGTGCCAGCAGCTTTTTAGCGGGGGAGTACAATGAGCAGTTCTTC CASSFLAGEYNEQFF
. TRBJ2-1 11 TRBV5-1 . TGCGCCAGCAGCTCCGAGTATGAGCAGTTCTTC CASSSEYEQFF
TRBD1 TRBJ1-4 15 TRBV12-3/TRBV12-4 once TGTGCCAGCCAAAAATCCAGGGGGCCAGGTGAAAAACTGTTTTTT CASQKSRGPGEKLFF
TRBD2 TRBJ2-7 13 TRBV28 . TGTGCCAGCAGTCAAGCGGGATTTTACGAGCAGTACTTC CASSQAGFYEQYF